The 19 T cell receptor beta chains below all came from one sample that was sequenced in a study of blood T cell repertoires in COVID-19 (dated by TCRdb to 2018 to 2021). Library preparation employed the immunoSEQ multiplex PCR assay. The immuneACCESS repertoire file appears here via TCRdb, limited to in-frame rearrangements. These files lack a portion of the clones; in checked studies, under half of the deficit traces to unresolved V genes, and the cause of the others is not known. A total of approximately 81,000 clones appear in this sample, around nine tenths of them only once. The ten largest clones capture less than 1.5% of the sample. Sequencing used PBMCs or T cells enriched from blood (not recorded which). Every receptor here comes from a woman between 45 and 65 years old with acute COVID-19.

The chain recombines TRBV24-1 with TRBJ2-6; D is ambiguous. Germline V gene data show CDR1 as KGHDR and CDR2 as SFDVKD. The CDR3 is 14 residues long. The chain's CDR3 is CAQDSKSGANVLTF. CDR3 DNA sequence: TGTGCACAAGATAGCAAATCTGGGGCCAACGTCCTGACTTTC.

V gene TRBV6-5 combines with J gene TRBJ1-5; 8 nucleotides align to TRBD1. The CDR3 loop spans 14 amino acids. V lost 5 bases and J lost 1; bases outside the gene matches: 1. CDR1 MNHEY and CDR2 SVGAGI come from the germline V gene. In nucleotides, the CDR3 is TGTGCCAGCAGTAGACAGGGGAGCAATCAGCCCCAGCATTTT. It encodes CASSRQGSNQPQHF.

This clone has just one count. The V and J genes are TRBV27 and TRBJ2-6; 7 nucleotides align to TRBD1. Germline V gene data show CDR1 as MNHEY and CDR2 as SMNVEV (reference sequence). Trimming at V came to 4 bases and at J to 4 bases, leaving 4 bases not matched to a gene. The CDR3 has 15 amino acids. The CDR3 nucleotides are TGTGCCAGCAGTTCGACAGGGCCCGGGGCCAACGTCCTGACTTTC. It encodes CASSSTGPGANVLTF.

The rearrangement uses TRBV28 and TRBJ1-5; 8 bases align to TRBD1. The CDR3 is 15 amino acids. CDR1 and CDR2 from the germline V gene are MDHEN and SYDVKM. Trimming took 4 bases from V and 4 from J; bases not matched to a gene: 6. The CDR3 DNA sequence: TGTGCCAGCAGTTCTCCCGGGACAGGAAATCAGCCCCAGCATTTT. It is translated as CASSSPGTGNQPQHF.

The gene calls are TRBV20-1 and TRBJ2-3, with D perhaps TRBD2 (6 bases). Trimming shortened V by 3 bases and J by 2 bases, and 9 bases separated the two germline ends. Looked up from germline, CDR1 is DFQATT and CDR2 is SNEGSKA (reference sequence). The CDR3 runs to 13 residues. The CDR3 DNA follows: TGCAGTGCTAGTAGGAGGGCCACAGATACGCAGTATTTT. Amino acid sequence: CSASRRATDTQYF.

The rearrangement links TRBV18 to TRBJ1-2; unclear D gene. Germline CDR1 KGHSH, CDR2 LQKENI. The CDR3 covers 15 residues. V lost 3 bases, J lost 4 bases, and 15 bases lay in between. CDR3 protein: CASSPDKAESYGYTF. The CDR3 nucleotides are TGTGCCAGCTCACCTGACAAGGCCGAAAGCTATGGCTACACCTTC.

V gene TRBV6-5 combines with J gene TRBJ1-2, with D tentatively TRBD1 (5 bases). V lost 0 bases and J 3 bases, leaving 11 bases between the germline ends. This CDR3 has 15 amino acids. From germline, CDR1 is MNHEY and CDR2 SVGAGI. CDR3 coding DNA: TGTGCCAGCAGTTACTCGGCAGGGAGGCACTATGGCTACACCTTC. Its translation is CASSYSAGRHYGYTF.

This sequence joins TRBV3-1 (or the pseudogene TRBV3-2) and TRBJ1-4, with D possibly TRBD1 on 5 matching bases. The CDR3 is 14 residues long. Germline-derived CDR1 and CDR2 are LGHDT and YNNKEL (reference sequence). Between the trimmed V and J ends, which lost 4 bases and 3 bases, there was a span of 9 bases. The CDR3 region is CASSRGQSNEKLFF. The CDR3, as DNA: TGTGCCAGCAGCCGTGGACAATCTAATGAAAAACTGTTTTTT.

V usage is TRBV5-4 and J usage is TRBJ1-4; D uncertain. Trimming stripped 2 bases from V and 8 bases from J, with 19 bases between. The CDR3 is made up of 16 amino acids. From germline, CDR1 is SGHNT and CDR2 YYREEE (reference sequence). CDR3 residues: CASSLFPRAPREKLFF. The CDR3 DNA follows: TGTGCCAGCAGCTTATTCCCGAGGGCGCCAAGGGAAAAACTGTTTTTT.

This rearrangement joins TRBV28 to TRBJ2-2; weak D call: TRBD2 (5 bases). This CDR3 contains 14 residues. Per the germline V gene, CDR1 is MDHEN and CDR2 is SYDVKM. Trimming shortened V by 8 bases and J by 6 bases, and 16 bases separated the two germline ends. DNA of the CDR3: TGTGCCAGCGGGGTCGGGCTAGCTGCCGGGGAGCTGTTTTTT. Protein sequence: CASGVGLAAGELFF.

The chain is built from TRBV5-1 and TRBJ2-1; D perhaps matches TRBD2 (7 bases). V was shortened by 4 bases and J by 2 bases, with 13 bases between the two germline ends. The CDR3 sequence is 15 residues long. Per germline, CDR1 SGHRS and CDR2 YFSETQ. CDR3 in amino acids: CASSTGEGAYNEQFF. The CDR3 DNA is TGCGCCAGCAGCACGGGGGAGGGGGCCTACAATGAGCAGTTCTTC.

The chain carries TRBV13 and TRBJ2-2; 11 bases line up with TRBD2. The CDR3 has 17 amino acids. From germline, CDR1 is PRHDT and CDR2 FYEKMQ (reference sequence). J gave up 4 bases and V 0 bases, and 4 bases lay outside the gene matches. CDR3 residues: CASSLGLAGEITGELFF. CDR3 nucleotide sequence: TGTGCCAGCAGCTTAGGACTAGCGGGAGAGATCACCGGGGAGCTGTTTTTT. Drawing the rest from reference TRBV13 and TRBJ2-2, the complete variable domain is AAGVIQSPRHLIKEKRETATLKCYPIPRHDTVYWYQQGPGQDPQFLISFYEKMQSDKGSIPDRFSAQQFSDYHSELNMSSLELGDSALYFCASSLGLAGEITGELFFGEGSRLTVL.

This chain joins TRBV29-1 and TRBJ2-3; D call uncertain. Germline-derived CDR1 and CDR2 are SQVTM and ANQGSEA. V was shortened by 5 bases and J by 0 bases, with 6 bases between the two germline ends. CDR3 size: 12 residues. Here the CDR3 DNA reads TGCAGCGTTTTGTTAAGCACAGATACGCAGTATTTT. This encodes CSVLLSTDTQYF.

J is TRBJ1-2 and V is TRBV19; 8 nucleotides line up with TRBD1. This CDR3 has 15 residues. The V gene end was trimmed by 5 bases and the J gene end by 5 bases; junction bases not matched to a gene: 10. Germline V CDR1 and CDR2: LNHDA, SQIVND (reference sequence). The chain's CDR3 is CASSRTGGLGYGYTF. In DNA form, the CDR3 reads TGTGCCAGTAGTCGAACAGGGGGTCTTGGATATGGCTACACCTTC. Based on the CDR3 plus reference TRBV19 and TRBJ1-2, the full variable domain is DGGITQSPKYLFRKEGQNVTLSCEQNLNHDAMYWYRQDPGQGLRLIYYSQIVNDFQKGDIAEGYSVSREKKESFPLTVTSAQKNPTAFYLCASSRTGGLGYGYTFGSGTRLTVV.

The rearrangement uses TRBV5-4 and TRBJ2-5; 7 nucleotides match TRBD2. This CDR3 is 15 amino acids long. J gave up 1 base and V 0 bases, and 3 bases lay outside the gene matches. Germline assignment: CDR1 SGHNT and CDR2 YYREEE (reference sequence). CDR3 loop: CASSLDLAVQETQYF. The CDR3 DNA sequence: TGTGCCAGCAGCTTGGATCTAGCGGTCCAAGAGACCCAGTACTTC.

This chain joins TRBV11-2 and TRBJ2-7; 11 nucleotides line up with TRBD1. CDR3 size: 15 residues. Germline values: CDR1 SGHAT, CDR2 FQNNGV. The junction had 3 bases not matched to a gene; V was cut back by 2 bases and J by 3 bases. CDR3 in amino acids: CASSLIGTGGYEQYF. CDR3 DNA: TGTGCCAGCAGCTTAATCGGGACAGGGGGCTACGAGCAGTACTTC. The entire variable domain, with the rest obtained from reference TRBV11-2 and TRBJ2-7, is as follows: EAGVAQSPRYKIIEKRQSVAFWCNPISGHATLYWYQQILGQGPKLLIQFQNNGVVDDSQLPKDRFSAERLKGVDSTLKIQPAKLEDSAVYLCASSLIGTGGYEQYFGPGTRLTVT.

V is TRBV10-2 and J is TRBJ2-3; D may be TRBD2 (5 bases). The CDR3 has 19 amino acids. The V end was cut by 3 bases, the J end by 0 bases, with 22 bases between. Germline CDR1 WSHSY, CDR2 SAAADI. The DNA of the CDR3 is TGCGCCAGCAGTGATTTTCAAAGAAGCGGAACTACTAGCACAGATACGCAGTATTTT. Translation gives CASSDFQRSGTTSTDTQYF.

The chain employs TRBV11-2 and TRBJ1-4, with D possibly matching TRBD1 (5 bases). The CDR3 covers 13 residues. The V gene's germline CDR1 is SGHAT and CDR2 FQNNGV. V shed 4 bases and J shed 7 bases, with 10 bases lying between them. CDR3 sequence (DNA): TGTGCCAGCAGCTCCGGACAAGCTGAAAAACTGTTTTTT. The encoded protein is CASSSGQAEKLFF.

This clone was recorded once. The gene calls are TRBV7-3 and TRBJ2-2; 8 bases align to TRBD1. CDR3 size: 17 residues. Looked up from germline, CDR1 is SGHTA and CDR2 is FQGTGA. With 4 bases clipped from V and 7 bases from J, the junction kept 14 bases outside the gene matches. In nucleotides, the CDR3 is TGTGCCAGCAGCTCAGGGGCCAGGGGGCCCAAGGGCGGGGAGCTGTTTTTT. It specifies CASSSGARGPKGGELFF.